The 12 T cell receptor beta chains below come from one sample, sequenced in a study of blood T cell repertoires in COVID-19. Some clones are missing from TCRdb's copy, which holds only in-frame ones; the method was immunoSEQ multiplex PCR. Altogether 150,000 to 200,000 clones are present, around 85% being singletons, with the ten largest covering about 3.9%. Sequencing was performed on peripheral blood. The receptor set was obtained from a woman in her 70s with acute or convalescent COVID-19.

The V call is TRBV5-1, the J call TRBJ2-1; 9 bases are a match to TRBD2. CDR3 length: 14 residues. Germline assignment: CDR1 SGHRS and CDR2 YFSETQ. With 4 bases clipped from V and 8 bases from J, the junction kept 7 bases outside the gene matches. Here the CDR3 reads CASSRAGGPDEQFF. As DNA, the CDR3 is TGCGCCAGCAGCCGGGCGGGGGGGCCCGATGAGCAGTTCTTC.

V usage is TRBV2 and J usage is TRBJ1-4, with TRBD1 identical over 8 bases. Germline assignment: CDR1 SNHLY and CDR2 FYNNEI. CDR3 length equals 14 residues. J gave up 5 bases and V 7 bases, and 6 bases lay outside the gene matches. In DNA form, the CDR3 reads TGTGCCAGCAATGCGGACAGGGCGAATGAAAAACTGTTTTTT. Protein sequence: CASNADRANEKLFF.

V is TRBV5-6 and J is TRBJ1-1, with D tentatively TRBD1 (6 bases). Germline V CDR1 and CDR2: SGHDT, YYEEEE. The CDR3 runs 15 residues. V lost 4 bases, J lost 4 bases, and 17 bases lay in between. CDR3 sequence (DNA): TGTGCCAGCAGCCCTACCCTTACAGGGACCACTGAAGCTTTCTTT. This codes for CASSPTLTGTTEAFF.

The chain combines TRBV29-1 with TRBJ1-4; D perhaps matches TRBD1 (6 bases). Deletions cut 5 bases from V and 0 bases from J, with 10 bases between. CDR1 is SQVTM and CDR2 is ANQGSEA in the germline V gene. The CDR3 consists of 14 residues. This CDR3 reads CSVSGQSTNEKLFF. As DNA, the CDR3 is TGCAGCGTTAGTGGACAGTCAACTAATGAAAAACTGTTTTTT.

The chain is built from TRBV9 and TRBJ2-2, with 7 bases identical to TRBD1. CDR1 and CDR2 (germline): SGDLS, YYNGEE. CDR3 length: 15 amino acids. Germline trimming cut 10 bases from V and 1 base from J; bases unmatched to any gene: 10. The CDR3 region is CASRVGTENTGELFF. CDR3 sequence (DNA): TGTGCCTCAAGGGTGGGGACAGAGAACACCGGGGAGCTGTTTTTT.

This chain joins TRBV7-8 and TRBJ2-1, with D possibly being TRBD2 (6 bases). V was pared by 5 bases and J by 15 bases, with 26 bases between. The CDR3 sequence is 15 residues long. CDR1 and CDR2 (germline): SGHVS, FQNEAQ. In nucleotides, the CDR3 is TGTGCCAGCAGCCCCCCGTTTGGGACTTCCCCTTTCTCGTTCTTC. This encodes CASSPPFGTSPFSFF.

This sequence joins TRBV28 and TRBJ1-3; D unclear. V was trimmed by 5 bases and J by 2 bases, leaving 10 bases between them. The germline gives CDR1 MDHEN, CDR2 SYDVKM. CDR3 length equals 14 residues. CDR3 amino acids: CASSRTDTGNTIYF. The CDR3 DNA is TGTGCCAGCAGTCGTACAGATACTGGAAACACCATATATTTT.

This clone was seen once. The V and J genes are TRBV4-2 and TRBJ2-3; weak D call: TRBD2 (6 bases). The V gene's germline CDR1 is LGHNA and CDR2 YNFKEQ. V lost 3 bases and J 5 bases, leaving 18 bases between the germline ends. This CDR3 region has 16 residues. For the CDR3, the DNA is TGTGCCAGCAGCCAGGATGGGAACCTAGCGAGAGATACGCAGTATTTT. Amino acid sequence: CASSQDGNLARDTQYF.

Only a few counts were recorded for this clone. The chain couples TRBV18 to TRBJ2-1; D might be TRBD1 (6 bases). Germline CDR1 and CDR2: KGHSH and LQKENI. CDR3 size: 14 residues. V was shortened by 3 bases and J by 7 bases, with 13 bases between the two germline ends. CDR3 nucleotides: TGTGCCAGCTCACCTACAGGGTCTGGGAATGAGCAGTTCTTC. It is translated as CASSPTGSGNEQFF.

The gene calls are TRBV20-1 and TRBJ2-3; 14 bases agree with TRBD2. Germline CDR1 reads DFQATT; CDR2 reads SNEGSKA (reference sequence). The CDR3 sequence is 19 residues long. J lost 2 bases, V lost 3 bases, and 13 bases had no gene match. The CDR3 region has the DNA TGCAGTGCTAGTCCAATACCGGGACTAGCGGGGGCCCCCACAGATACGCAGTATTTT. Residues: CSASPIPGLAGAPTDTQYF.

The rearrangement uses TRBV28 and TRBJ1-2, with D hard to call. V was shortened by 3 bases and J by 3 bases, with 8 bases between the two germline ends. The CDR3 length is 13 residues. Germline-derived CDR1 and CDR2 are MDHEN and SYDVKM. The CDR3 DNA is TGTGCCAGCAGTTTGAAGTCGGACTATGGCTACACCTTC. It specifies CASSLKSDYGYTF.

As for this clone: Compared with germline, one end of the junction differs, possibly owing to a read error. The rearrangement uses TRBV4-2 and TRBJ2-2; 11 bases are shared with TRBD2. CDR1 and CDR2 from the germline V gene are LGHNA and YNFKEQ. The CDR3 contains 18 residues. The CDR3 coding sequence is TGTGCCCGCAGCCAAGAAAGATCTAGCGGGGGGCGGATCGGGGAGCTGTTTTTT. Translating gives CARSQERSSGGRIGELFF.